This TCR beta chain was identified in a study of T cells in Graves' hyperthyroidism and ophthalmopathy. A remark on this clonotype: Its ends do not fully match the called genes, so a read error is possible.

Germline V gives CDR1 MDHEN, CDR2 SYDVKM. CDR3 length equals 14 residues. Amplified TCR beta CDR3 regions came from RNA transcripts. In the first-round RT-PCR of the TCR CDR3, the HTBI primer set was used. TCRdb called the multiplex PCR reads again in MiXCR, with one record for every CDR3 protein. This sample has approximately 590,000 distinct CDR3 sequences, with 15% to 18% found just once. The TCR sequence derives from a woman between 25 and 40 years old with Graves' hyperthyroidism. The rearrangement links TRBV28 to TRBJ2-5; TRBD1 matches at 7 bases. The sequencing sample was made of blood. The CDR3 bases are TGTACCAGCAGGGAAGGGGGCGCGGAAGAGACCCAGTACTTC. This sequence encodes CTSREGGAEETQYF.